This T cell receptor beta chain originates from a study of T cells in Graves' hyperthyroidism and ophthalmopathy. The ends were cut back, 3 bases at V and 5 bases at J, with 15 bases in the middle. The germline V gene encodes CDR1 SGDLS and CDR2 YYNGEE. The CDR3 is 14 amino acids. In making diagnoses, clinical symptoms, serum thyroxine and TRAb, thyroid ultrasound and orbital computed tomography were all used. Amplification of TCR beta CDR3 regions used RNA as the template. HTBI primers were the set used in a first-round RT-PCR of the TCR CDR3. Each CDR3 protein gets one entry after TCRdb re-called the multiplex PCR reads with MiXCR. The sample carries about 180,000 distinct CDR3 sequences, about 17% recorded once. This clonotype was counted ten times or more.

This chain uses TRBV9 with TRBJ2-7; D may correspond to TRBD1 or TRBD2 (6 bases each). The specimen was blood. This TCR was recovered from a woman in her fifties or sixties with Graves' hyperthyroidism. Here the CDR3 DNA reads TGTGCCAGCAGCGCCGTAGGGGGGATACACGAGCAGTACTTC. Translating it yields CASSAVGGIHEQYF.